Each of the 32 T cell receptor beta chains below was sequenced from the same sample in a study of cytomegalovirus exposure and HLA in healthy donors. The PCR used 60 Vbeta and 13 Jbeta primers. Here immunoSEQ multiplex PCR was the method, and the copy in TCRdb shows in-frame clones only, minus some. The sample's table shows 150,000 to 200,000 clones. Sample: PBMCs. The receptors shown here come from a woman in her sixties or seventies in good health and CMV-seronegative.

The chain uses TRBV15 and TRBJ1-4; 8 bases line up with TRBD1. V shed 1 base, J shed 8 bases, and the junction held 6 bases outside the gene matches. The CDR3 has 15 amino acids. Germline lookup yields CDR1 LNHNV and CDR2 YYDKDF (reference sequence). CDR3 DNA sequence: TGTGCCACCAGCAGAGTTGGACAGGGAACGGAAAAACTGTTTTTT. Protein: CATSRVGQGTEKLFF.

This rearrangement joins TRBV20-1 to TRBJ1-5, with D possibly being TRBD1 (6 bases). Trimming stripped 4 bases from V and 11 bases from J, with 12 bases between. Germline V gene sequence: CDR1 DFQATT, CDR2 SNEGSKA (reference sequence). This CDR3 spans 11 amino acids. CDR3 sequence (DNA): TGCAGTGCTAACAGGGTTGGAGCCCAGCATTTT. Its translation: CSANRVGAQHF.

The chain is built from TRBV6-5 and TRBJ2-2; 7 bases map to TRBD1. Germline values: CDR1 MNHEY, CDR2 SVGAGI. The CDR3 has 15 amino acids. Germline trimming cut 6 bases from V and 4 bases from J; bases unmatched to any gene: 8. CDR3 loop: CASRRQGSSTGELFF. The CDR3 DNA reads as TGTGCCAGCAGACGACAGGGTTCGAGCACCGGGGAGCTGTTTTTT.

This chain links TRBV10-1 with TRBJ1-1; the D is unclear. V was clipped by 0 bases and J by 1 base, with 9 bases between them. CDR1 and CDR2 from the germline V gene are WNHNN and SYGVQD (reference sequence). The CDR3 runs to 15 residues. The CDR3 DNA reads as TGCGCCAGCAGTGAGTCTGGACGGGAGAACACTGAAGCTTTCTTT. This sequence encodes CASSESGRENTEAFF.

This sequence joins TRBV4-2 and TRBJ2-1; D is possibly TRBD1 (6 bases). Trimming removed 2 bases at V and 4 bases at J, with 15 bases between. This CDR3 comprises 16 residues. Germline V gene sequence: CDR1 LGHNA, CDR2 YNFKEQ. The CDR3 is CASSQQGLNRYNEQFF. CDR3 coding DNA: TGTGCCAGCAGCCAACAGGGGCTTAATCGATACAATGAGCAGTTCTTC.

The chain employs TRBV5-1 and TRBJ2-5, with 12 bases aligning to TRBD2. Looked up from germline, CDR1 is SGHRS and CDR2 is YFSETQ. Trimming took 4 bases from V and 3 from J; bases not matched to a gene: 4. The CDR3 covers 15 residues. CDR3 bases: TGCGCCAGCAGCAGACTAGCGGGAGTGGAAGAGACCCAGTACTTC. It codes for CASSRLAGVEETQYF.

The J gene is TRBJ1-3, the V gene TRBV28; no firm D call. There are 13 residues in the CDR3. The V gene lost 7 bases and the J gene lost 2 bases, with 9 bases spanning the gap. The V gene's germline CDR1 is MDHEN and CDR2 SYDVKM. CDR3 nucleotides: TGTGCCAGCAACCGTCCTACTGGAAACACCATATATTTT. Its translation is CASNRPTGNTIYF.

In the case of this clone: The same CDR3 is also encoded by other DNA sequences in this sample. The gene calls are TRBV18 and TRBJ2-7; D unclear. The CDR3 has 13 amino acids. In germline, CDR1 is KGHSH, CDR2 LQKENI. Trimming removed 6 bases at V and 0 bases at J, with 9 bases between. In nucleotides, the CDR3 is TGTGCCAGCTCCCCCCCCTCCTCCTACGAGCAGTACTTC. Translating it yields CASSPPSSYEQYF.

This chain joins TRBV6-5 and TRBJ2-3; 8 nucleotides line up with TRBD2. The CDR3 is 15 residues long. Germline V gene lookup returns CDR1 MNHEY and CDR2 SVGAGI. V gave up 6 bases and J gave up 4 bases; unmatched junction bases: 9. CDR3 loop: CASRRGALIADTQYF. CDR3 nucleotide sequence: TGTGCCAGCAGGCGGGGGGCTTTGATAGCAGATACGCAGTATTTT.

CDR3 sequence reads: CASRSRDSYYGYTF. The CDR3, as DNA: TGTGCCAGCAGATCCCGGGACAGCTACTATGGCTACACCTTC. The chain combines TRBV6-5 with TRBJ1-2; 7 bases line up with TRBD1. In germline, CDR1 is MNHEY, CDR2 SVGAGI. The CDR3 contains 14 residues. V gave up 6 bases and J gave up 3 bases; unmatched junction bases: 7.

The chain has TRBV5-1 and TRBJ2-1, with TRBD1 matching 7 bases. Germline-derived CDR1 and CDR2 are SGHRS and YFSETQ. This CDR3 is 16 amino acids long. Trimming cost V 4 bases and J 0 bases; bases outside gene matches: 7. The CDR3 is CASSMGQTSSYNEQFF. The CDR3, as DNA: TGCGCCAGCAGCATGGGACAGACCAGCTCCTACAATGAGCAGTTCTTC.

The rearrangement links TRBV4-2 to TRBJ1-2, with 8 bases lining up with TRBD1. The CDR3 is made up of 16 amino acids. With V trimmed by 4 bases and J by 8 bases, 15 bases remained unmatched. Germline values: CDR1 LGHNA, CDR2 YNFKEQ. The DNA for the CDR3 is TGTGCCAGCAGCCGAGGACAGGGTTCCCCCGGGGGGGGCTACACCTTC. Its translation is CASSRGQGSPGGGYTF.

The chain has TRBV18 and TRBJ1-1; D might be TRBD1 (5 bases). V was trimmed by 1 base and J by 5 bases, leaving 20 bases between them. The CDR3 totals 17 residues. The germline CDR1 and CDR2 sequences are KGHSH and LQKENI. CDR3 sequence reads: CASSPQGQIPRRTEAFF. CDR3 bases: TGTGCCAGCTCACCACAGGGGCAGATCCCCCGACGGACTGAAGCTTTCTTT.

The gene calls are TRBV6-1 and TRBJ2-7, with 8 bases matching TRBD1. The CDR3 has 13 residues. From germline, CDR1 is MNHNS and CDR2 SASEGT. V lost 6 bases and J lost 3; bases outside the gene matches: 4. The CDR3 nucleotides are TGTGCCAGCAGCGGGGACAGGAACTACGAGCAGTACTTC. Amino acid sequence: CASSGDRNYEQYF.

The V gene is TRBV7-3, the J gene TRBJ2-2; 12 bases are shared with TRBD2. V was clipped by 10 bases and J by 10 bases; unmatched bases: 10. CDR1 and CDR2 from the germline V gene are SGHTA and FQGTGA. CDR3 length: 14 residues. In nucleotides, the CDR3 is TGTGCCACCCCGAGACTAGCGGGAGTTGAGGAGCTGTTTTTT. It yields the protein CATPRLAGVEELFF.

This chain connects TRBV7-9 to TRBJ2-7; TRBD1 matches 9 bases. Per germline, CDR1 SEHNR and CDR2 FQNEAQ (reference sequence). The CDR3 totals 15 residues. V lost 5 bases and J lost 0; bases outside the gene matches: 5. CDR3 bases: TGTGCCAGCAGCGTACAGGGGGCCCTCTCCTACGAGCAGTACTTC. Amino acids: CASSVQGALSYEQYF.

J is TRBJ2-7 and V is TRBV9; TRBD2 matches at 7 bases. J lost 0 bases, V lost 2 bases, and 8 bases had no gene match. From germline, CDR1 is SGDLS and CDR2 YYNGEE. This CDR3 is built from 16 residues. Written as DNA, the CDR3 is TGTGCCAGCAGCGTTGGGCTAGCGGAGCTCTCCTACGAGCAGTACTTC. Amino acids: CASSVGLAELSYEQYF.

The chain carries TRBV19 and TRBJ1-2, with no clear D. Germline CDR1 is LNHDA and CDR2 is SQIVND (reference sequence). The CDR3 spans 14 residues. V lost 5 bases to trimming and J lost 4 bases, with 14 bases between them. The CDR3 coding sequence is TGTGCCAGTAGTCCCCACGGGAGCTTCTATGGCTACACCTTC. Its translation: CASSPHGSFYGYTF. The full variable domain, its missing parts supplied by reference TRBV19 and TRBJ1-2, is DGGITQSPKYLFRKEGQNVTLSCEQNLNHDAMYWYRQDPGQGLRLIYYSQIVNDFQKGDIAEGYSVSREKKESFPLTVTSAQKNPTAFYLCASSPHGSFYGYTFGSGTRLTVV.

Concerning this clone: One end of the junction varies from germline; a read error may be responsible. The chain carries TRBV27 and TRBJ2-7, with a weak D call TRBD1 (6 bases). There are 16 residues in the CDR3. Looked up from germline, CDR1 is MNHEY and CDR2 is SMNVEV (reference sequence). The CDR3 region is CAGSLSKTGSVNEQYF. The CDR3 region has the DNA TGTGCCGGCAGTTTATCTAAAACAGGGAGTGTTAACGAGCAGTACTTC.

The chain joins TRBV5-1 to TRBJ2-6, with 7 bases identical to TRBD2. The CDR3 sequence is 16 residues long. With 1 base clipped from V and 4 bases from J, the junction kept 5 bases outside the gene matches. Germline values: CDR1 SGHRS, CDR2 YFSETQ. The CDR3 sequence is CASSLNVGGGANVLTF. The CDR3, as DNA: TGCGCCAGCAGCTTGAACGTGGGAGGGGGGGCCAACGTCCTGACTTTC.

The chain combines TRBV5-4 with TRBJ2-7; D might be TRBD1 (6 bases). There are 15 residues in the CDR3. Germline V gene lookup returns CDR1 SGHNT and CDR2 YYREEE (reference sequence). Trimming took 4 bases from V and 0 from J, leaving 14 bases between them. CDR3 loop: CASSLLTGPSYEQYF. The CDR3 DNA is TGTGCCAGCAGCCTGTTAACAGGGCCCTCCTACGAGCAGTACTTC.

J is TRBJ1-1 and V is TRBV27; 9 bases align to TRBD1. The V gene end was trimmed by 1 base and the J gene end by 1 base; junction bases not matched to a gene: 1. The CDR3 extends over 15 amino acids. Per germline, CDR1 MNHEY and CDR2 SMNVEV (reference sequence). Here the CDR3 reads CASSLWGQGNTEAFF. The CDR3 DNA sequence: TGTGCCAGCAGTTTATGGGGACAGGGGAACACTGAAGCTTTCTTT.

The rearrangement links TRBV7-9 to TRBJ2-7; 12 positions match TRBD1. CDR1 is SEHNR, CDR2 FQNEAQ, per germline (reference sequence). This CDR3 comprises 15 residues. V shed 5 bases, J shed 5 bases, and the junction held 7 bases outside the gene matches. The CDR3 DNA sequence: TGTGCCAGCAGCAACCAAGGGACAGGGGGCAACGAGCAGTACTTC. Protein sequence: CASSNQGTGGNEQYF.

Comment on this clone: Compared with germline, one end of the junction differs, possibly owing to a read error. The genes are TRBV2 and TRBJ2-7, with 9 bases that match TRBD1. Germline V gene data show CDR1 as SNHLY and CDR2 as FYNNEI. CDR3 size: 13 residues. The CDR3 nucleotides are TGTGCCAGCAAGGGGACAGGGACCTACGAGCAGCACTTC. Protein product: CASKGTGTYEQHF.

V and J are TRBV5-1 and TRBJ2-1; 7 nucleotides line up with TRBD2. The germline V gene encodes CDR1 SGHRS and CDR2 YFSETQ. V gave up 2 bases and J gave up 5 bases; unmatched junction bases: 1. The CDR3 is 13 residues long. DNA for the CDR3: TGCGCCAGCAGCTTAGGGACTAACAATGAGCAGTTCTTC. It encodes CASSLGTNNEQFF.

The rearrangement uses TRBV2 and TRBJ2-7; D possibly corresponds to TRBD1 (5 bases). The CDR3 spans 13 residues. The V gene's germline CDR1 is SNHLY and CDR2 FYNNEI. Trimming pared 5 bases from V and 4 bases from J, leaving 12 bases between. The CDR3, as DNA: TGTGCCAGCAGTTATAGGACATTTTACGAGCAGTACTTC. Its protein is CASSYRTFYEQYF.

V usage is TRBV11-2 and J usage is TRBJ1-1; weak D call: TRBD1 (5 bases). CDR3 length equals 16 residues. Germline V lookup: CDR1 SGHAT, CDR2 FQNNGV. V was pared by 4 bases and J by 4 bases, with 19 bases between. CDR3 coding DNA: TGTGCCAGCAGCTCCGGGACTGGTTGGGGGAGCACTGAAGCTTTCTTT. Translating gives CASSSGTGWGSTEAFF.

The chain joins TRBV5-1 to TRBJ2-3, with 7 bases that match TRBD1. This CDR3 contains 14 residues. Trimming at V came to 8 bases and at J to 0 bases, leaving 6 bases not matched to a gene. Germline V gene data show CDR1 as SGHRS and CDR2 as YFSETQ. The CDR3 protein is CASNRGASTDTQYF. The CDR3 coding sequence is TGCGCCAGTAACAGGGGCGCTAGCACAGATACGCAGTATTTT. Based on the CDR3 plus reference TRBV5-1 and TRBJ2-3, the full variable domain is KAGVTQTPRYLIKTRGQQVTLSCSPISGHRSVSWYQQTPGQGLQFLFEYFSETQRNKGNFPGRFSGRQFSNSRSEMNVSTLELGDSALYLCASNRGASTDTQYFGPGTRLTVL.

The chain links TRBV6-5 to TRBJ1-2; 8 bases match TRBD1. Germline CDR1 MNHEY, CDR2 SVGAGI. V lost 6 bases, J lost 9 bases, and 9 bases stayed unmatched. The CDR3 extends over 13 amino acids. The CDR3 DNA sequence: TGTGCCAGCAGCCGGACAGGGAGCTTGAGCTACACCTTC. It encodes CASSRTGSLSYTF.

The chain carries TRBV6-1 and TRBJ1-2; D possibly corresponds to TRBD1 (6 bases). The V end was cut by 2 bases, the J end by 2 bases, with 12 bases between. The germline CDR1 and CDR2 sequences are MNHNS and SASEGT. The CDR3 covers 15 residues. The CDR3 spells CASSEQGLSNYGYTF. CDR3 nucleotides: TGTGCCAGCAGTGAACAGGGGCTCTCGAACTATGGCTACACCTTC.

The V and J genes are TRBV2 and TRBJ2-1, with 10 positions matching TRBD2. J gave up 10 bases and V 3 bases, and 0 bases lay outside the gene matches. The length of the CDR3 is 12 residues. CDR1 and CDR2 from the germline V gene are SNHLY and FYNNEI. The chain's CDR3 is CASSETSGEQFF. The CDR3 coding sequence is TGTGCCAGCAGTGAGACTAGCGGGGAGCAGTTCTTC.

The rearrangement links TRBV19 to TRBJ2-7; tentatively, D is TRBD2 (5 bases). Trimming shortened V by 3 bases and J by 0 bases, and 15 bases separated the two germline ends. Germline V gene lookup returns CDR1 LNHDA and CDR2 SQIVND (reference sequence). The CDR3 contains 16 residues. DNA for the CDR3: TGTGCCAGTAGTATTTCGCGGGTTAAAAGCTCCTACGAGCAGTACTTC. It is translated as CASSISRVKSSYEQYF. Full variable domain (missing parts from reference TRBV19 and TRBJ2-7): DGGITQSPKYLFRKEGQNVTLSCEQNLNHDAMYWYRQDPGQGLRLIYYSQIVNDFQKGDIAEGYSVSREKKESFPLTVTSAQKNPTAFYLCASSISRVKSSYEQYFGPGTRLTVT.